This entry is about one T cell receptor beta chain. The antigen remains undetermined. The sample is drawn from a study of shared clonotypes between healthy human individuals. About the study: Donors, aged 18 to 49, were a couple of women and three men. Regarding the study as a whole: In a handful of donors, around 5% of naive CD4 clonotypes appeared in common.

Deep was the level used in running the assay. When replicate PCRs were run on sorted subsets, they used around 200 ng DNA, approximately 33,000 T cell genomes. TCRdb's copy holds only in-frame clones and misses some; the assay was immunoSEQ multiplex PCR. The sample holds millions of clones, just over 90% seen once. Trimming shortened V by 4 bases and J by 1 base, and 17 bases separated the two germline ends. CDR1 is SGHKS and CDR2 is YYEKEE in the germline V gene (reference sequence). CDR3 length: 16 residues. This clonotype was obtained from a man in his late teens or twenties in good health. Some clones in this sample may be carry-over from other donors' samples. The V and J genes are TRBV5-5 and TRBJ1-1; the D is unclear. Input material: naive CD4+ T cells from PBMCs. Subset reported: CD45RA+ positively selected. CDR3 protein: CASSQEGNARNTEAFF. The CDR3 nucleotides read TGTGCCAGCAGCCAAGAAGGAAACGCCAGGAACACTGAAGCTTTCTTT.